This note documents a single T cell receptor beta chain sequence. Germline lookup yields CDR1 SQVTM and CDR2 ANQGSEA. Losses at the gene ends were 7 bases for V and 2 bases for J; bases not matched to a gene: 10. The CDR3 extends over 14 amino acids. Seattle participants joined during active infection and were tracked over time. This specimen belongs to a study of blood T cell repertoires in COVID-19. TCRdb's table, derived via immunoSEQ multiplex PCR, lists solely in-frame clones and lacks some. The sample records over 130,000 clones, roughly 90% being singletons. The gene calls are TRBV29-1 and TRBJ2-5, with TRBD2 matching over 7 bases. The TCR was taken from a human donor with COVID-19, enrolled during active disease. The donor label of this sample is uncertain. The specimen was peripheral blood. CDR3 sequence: CSGATGGIQETQYF. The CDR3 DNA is TGCAGCGGAGCTACGGGGGGAATACAAGAGACCCAGTACTTC.